This TCR beta chain was obtained from a study of blood T cell repertoires in COVID-19 (dated by TCRdb to the early 2020s). Regarding the research as a whole: Collaborator samples came from the United States, Italy and Spain and covered acute and convalescent phases of COVID-19. The prospective study material was composed of cDNA or gDNA derived from T cells, B-cell-depleted T cells, or PBMCs. Deeply sampled blood TCRbeta repertoires from subjects exposed to, actively infected with, or recovered from COVID-19 were included in the dataset. The repertoires were released in a freely available public database meant as a resource for research on the immune response to SARS-CoV-2. Samples came from the ongoing ImmuneRACE study (first 160 participants) plus 1,254 subjects from 6 global collaborators. Sample metadata almost always included a de-identified subject ID, COVID-19 status, age in years and sex. Where available, HLA class I and class II types were taken from metadata supplied by the sample provider and were not determined by assay-based typing.

One collaborating source in Seattle enrolled patients during active infection and followed them longitudinally through the course of disease. Whole blood was collected in K2EDTA tubes by collaborating institutions according to the institutions' own protocols. For TCRbeta analysis, collaborators shipped samples in one of three forms: frozen whole blood, isolated PBMCs, or DNA extracted from either of those sample types. Remarks on this clone: No antigen is known for it. No base qualities exist here, and no much larger clone lies one base off it.

General conclusions and limits of the study: How much clinical and demographic metadata was included differed by source and by participant, and the metadata was provided uncurated.

TCRbeta CDR3 regions were amplified from genomic DNA by means of the immunoSEQ Assay, a bias-controlled multiplex PCR. As for how the authors treated the data: The number of nucleated cells in each sample was estimated from the amplification of reference gene primers within the assay. To quantify the absolute abundance of each unique TCRbeta CDR3 rearrangement, sequence reads were collapsed and filtered. For each sample, productive Simpson clonality was calculated as the square root of Simpson's diversity index across productive rearrangements. TCRdb took this table from immuneACCESS and kept in-frame rearrangements with V and J called. Such tables lack part of the clones; where checked against another copy, unresolved V genes explain under half of the gap, and the rest is unexplained. Clonal size and the V and J genes are those of that table, whereas D and trimming came from the DNA. This sample has 200,000 or so clones in its table, and 85% to 90% of those were observed once. About 2.5% of the sample is held by the ten biggest clonotypes.

Sequenced: peripheral blood. The sequence derives from a man aged 25-40 years with COVID-19, enrolled during active disease.

In nucleotides, the sequence is TGTGCCAGCAGCTCCGTCCAGGACAGGGCAGGAAACACCATATATTTT. The translation is CASSSVQDRAGNTIYF. The V and J segments used are TRBV7-9 and TRBJ1-3, and 8 junction bases match TRBD1. CDR1 SEHNR and CDR2 FQNEAQ are derived from the germline V gene (reference sequence). V is cut back by 4 bases and J by 4 bases, with 9 bases in the junction unmatched. Spanning cysteine to phenylalanine, the CDR3 consists of 16 amino acids. This entry keeps only the CDR3 DNA: 48 bases, framed from base 1.